Following are 25 T cell receptor beta chains from one sample sequenced in a study of CD8 T cells in ankylosing spondylitis. TCRdb fed the 5' RACE reads into MiXCR, producing one record per CDR3 protein. The sample lists roughly 130,000 distinct CDR3 sequences, roughly 13% occurring once. Sequencing input: blood, either unsorted or a sorted T cell fraction (not recorded which). These receptors came from a female donor with ankylosing spondylitis or in good health (not recorded which).

The chain links TRBV7-9 to TRBJ2-1, with D hard to call. Trimming left V 2 bases short and J 9 bases short, with 11 bases between. Germline CDR1 SEHNR, CDR2 FQNEAQ (reference sequence). The CDR3 extends over 13 amino acids. CDR3 coding DNA: TGTGCCAGCAGCTTATTCGCCGATGGTGAGCAGTTCTTC. Residues: CASSLFADGEQFF.

This clonotype was counted at least ten times. The junction and the germline gene differ at one end; a read error may be behind it. The chain has TRBV6-5 and TRBJ2-7; 11 nucleotides line up with TRBD1. CDR1 is MNHEY, CDR2 SVGAGI, per germline. CDR3 size: 11 residues. CDR3 sequence reads: CASWTGGEKYF. DNA of the CDR3: TGTGCCAGCTGGACAGGGGGCGAGAAGTACTTC.

This clonotype occurred a few times. The V gene is TRBV6-5, the J gene TRBJ1-1; TRBD1 is a possible D gene (5 bases). Germline CDR1 MNHEY, CDR2 SVGAGI. The V end lost 4 bases, the J end lost 7 bases, and 16 bases lay between the germline ends. This CDR3 has 14 amino acids. This CDR3 is CASSSPPQGIEAFF. CDR3 bases: TGTGCCAGCAGTTCCCCGCCCCAGGGCATTGAAGCTTTCTTT.

The chain joins TRBV9 to TRBJ2-5; the match to TRBD2 covers 10 bases. Germline V gene data show CDR1 as SGDLS and CDR2 as YYNGEE. The CDR3 sequence is 13 residues long. The trim removed 4 bases at V and 5 bases at J, leaving 2 bases unmatched. The CDR3 bases are TGTGCCAGCAGCTGGACTAGCGGCGAGACCCAGTACTTC. This sequence encodes CASSWTSGETQYF.

V usage is TRBV4-2 and J usage is TRBJ2-2; TRBD1 is a possible D gene (6 bases). The CDR3 sequence is 15 residues long. Germline loops: CDR1 LGHNA, CDR2 YNFKEQ. The V end was cut by 0 bases, the J end by 7 bases, with 12 bases between. CDR3 sequence (DNA): TGTGCCAGCAGCCAAGAAAACCAGGGGATCGGGGAGCTGTTTTTT. This encodes CASSQENQGIGELFF.

There are a few counts of this clonotype. This chain joins TRBV29-1 and TRBJ2-2; TRBD2 is a possible D gene (7 bases). Germline loops: CDR1 SQVTM, CDR2 ANQGSEA. The CDR3 consists of 14 residues. Trimming shortened V by 4 bases and J by 7 bases, and 16 bases separated the two germline ends. The CDR3 nucleotides are TGCAGCGTTGTTGTGGGGGGGCCGGTCGGGGAGCTGTTTTTT. Its translation: CSVVVGGPVGELFF.

This chain links TRBV7-2 with TRBJ2-7; 8 positions agree with TRBD2. This CDR3 has 17 amino acids. Trimming took 5 bases from V and 4 from J; bases not matched to a gene: 16. CDR1 is SGHTA, CDR2 FQGNSA, per germline. The CDR3 loop is CASSIRICVLAVYEQYF. DNA for the CDR3: TGTGCCAGCAGCATAAGAATATGTGTACTAGCGGTTTACGAGCAGTACTTC.

This clonotype was observed many times. V usage is TRBV7-3 and J usage is TRBJ1-1; perhaps TRBD1 as D (6 bases). Germline V gives CDR1 SGHTA, CDR2 FQGTGA. V dropped 5 bases and J dropped 3 bases, with 16 bases sitting between them. This CDR3 is 15 amino acids long. This CDR3 is CASSVDRLWDTEAFF. The CDR3 DNA sequence: TGTGCCAGCAGCGTCGACAGGTTATGGGACACTGAAGCTTTCTTT.

The chain recombines TRBV12-3 or TRBV12-4 with TRBJ2-2; 7 nucleotides align to TRBD2. Unmatched junction bases numbered 11, after V lost 8 bases and J lost 2 bases. The CDR3 length is 16 residues. The CDR3 loop reads CASGPPRAGNTGELFF. The CDR3 nucleotides read TGTGCCAGCGGCCCACCGAGAGCGGGAAACACCGGGGAGCTGTTTTTT.

This clonotype was counted many times. V is TRBV29-1 and J is TRBJ2-1; the D call may be TRBD1 or TRBD2 (5 bases each). Trimming took 7 bases from V and 9 from J, leaving 16 bases between them. This CDR3 contains 12 residues. Germline V CDR1 and CDR2: SQVTM, ANQGSEA. The CDR3 DNA sequence: TGCAGCGGTAGCGTTTTGAGGGGTGAGCAGTTCTTC. Protein product: CSGSVLRGEQFF.

In this sample, this clonotype turned up many times. The rearrangement joins TRBV25-1 to TRBJ1-4, with a tentative D call TRBD1 (6 bases). This CDR3 contains 13 residues. CDR1 and CDR2 (germline): MGHDK, SYGVNS. V lost 0 bases and J lost 8, with 7 bases in between. The CDR3: CASSEYGTEKLFF. The CDR3 coding sequence is TGTGCCAGCAGTGAATATGGGACAGAAAAACTGTTTTTT.

This clonotype was recorded at least ten times. V is TRBV18 and J is TRBJ2-7; D unclear. The V end was cut by 3 bases, the J end by 0 bases, with 9 bases between. Germline V gives CDR1 KGHSH, CDR2 LQKENI. This CDR3 has 14 amino acids. This CDR3 is CASSPGFSSYEQYF. CDR3 nucleotides: TGTGCCAGCTCACCGGGTTTTAGCTCCTACGAGCAGTACTTC. Complete variable domain (other parts from reference TRBV18 and TRBJ2-7): NAGVMQNPRHLVRRRGQEARLRCSPMKGHSHVYWYRQLPEEGLKFMVYLQKENIIDESGMPKERFSAEFPKEGPSILRIQQVVRGDSAAYFCASSPGFSSYEQYFGPGTRLTVT.

This clonotype appeared many times. This chain joins TRBV6-2 or TRBV6-3 and TRBJ2-1; D perhaps matches TRBD1 (6 bases). From germline, CDR1 is MNHEY and CDR2 SVGEGT. The V end was cut by 0 bases, the J end by 6 bases, with 9 bases between. The CDR3 spans 14 residues. The CDR3 region has the DNA TGTGCCAGCAGTTACTCGGACAGATCCAATGAGCAGTTCTTC. This translates into CASSYSDRSNEQFF.

There are many counts of this clonotype. This chain connects TRBV15 to TRBJ2-6; D not resolved. Germline V CDR1 and CDR2: LNHNV, YYDKDF (reference sequence). CDR3 length: 16 residues. The germline V and J ends were trimmed by 0 bases and 2 bases, with 8 bases remaining between them. CDR3 DNA: TGTGCCACCAGCAGAGAGGCAGGCACTGGGGCCAACGTCCTGACTTTC. Amino acids: CATSREAGTGANVLTF.

This clonotype was found many times. The chain employs TRBV12-3 or TRBV12-4 and TRBJ1-1; no firm D call. V was pared by 2 bases and J by 1 base, with 8 bases between. The CDR3 is 14 residues long. CDR3 residues: CASSLSVANTEAFF. The DNA for the CDR3 is TGTGCCAGCAGTTTATCCGTTGCGAACACTGAAGCTTTCTTT.

This clonotype was seen more than once but under ten times. The chain links TRBV6-6 to TRBJ2-7, with D perhaps matching TRBD2 (5 bases). This CDR3 has 13 amino acids. Per the germline V gene, CDR1 is MNHNY and CDR2 is SVGAGI (reference sequence). Trimming removed 3 bases at V and 6 bases at J, with 12 bases between. CDR3 protein: CASSYGPSGEQYF. The CDR3 coding sequence is TGTGCCAGCAGTTATGGGCCCAGCGGCGAGCAGTACTTC.

The chain has TRBV10-3 and TRBJ2-7, with 7 bases lining up with TRBD1. Germline CDR1 reads ENHRY; CDR2 reads SYGVKD. The CDR3 extends over 13 amino acids. The V and J ends lost 10 bases and 1 base, in that order; junction bases with no gene match: 7. The CDR3 loop is CATADRTSYEQYF. CDR3 coding DNA: TGTGCCACCGCGGACAGGACGTCCTACGAGCAGTACTTC.

There are many counts of this clonotype. J is TRBJ1-1 and V is TRBV7-9; D not certain. V dropped 0 bases and J dropped 2 bases, with 7 bases sitting between them. CDR3 length: 14 amino acids. CDR1 is SEHNR, CDR2 FQNEAQ, per germline (reference sequence). The CDR3 DNA reads TGTGCCAGCAGCTTAGCGGAAGTAAACACTGAAGCTTTCTTT. Encoded protein: CASSLAEVNTEAFF.

Comment on this clonotype: This could be a read error, since a much larger clone is one nucleotide away. The J gene is TRBJ2-7, the V gene TRBV20-1; tentative D call: TRBD1 (6 bases). The germline V gene has CDR1 DFQATT and CDR2 SNEGSKA (reference sequence). CDR3 length: 13 amino acids. Trimming took off 5 bases at V and 2 bases at J, with 13 bases between the two ends. This CDR3 is CSAGGRATYEQYF. The DNA for the CDR3 is TGCAGTGCTGGGGGCAGGGCTACCTACGAGCAGTACTTC.

The chain is built from TRBV5-4 and TRBJ2-7, with D hard to call. The germline CDR1 and CDR2 sequences are SGHNT and YYREEE (reference sequence). Trimming shortened V by 1 base and J by 2 bases, and 7 bases separated the two germline ends. This CDR3 comprises 13 residues. The CDR3 region has the DNA TGTGCCAGCAGCTTGACCGCCCCCTACGAGCAGTACTTC. It yields the protein CASSLTAPYEQYF.

This clonotype was detected many times. V usage is TRBV10-3 and J usage is TRBJ2-2; tentative D call: TRBD1 (5 bases). The CDR3 consists of 16 residues. V dropped 6 bases and J dropped 5 bases, with 19 bases sitting between them. The germline gives CDR1 ENHRY, CDR2 SYGVKD. The CDR3 region is CAIREPGREGTGELFF. DNA of the CDR3: TGTGCCATCAGGGAACCCGGCAGGGAAGGAACCGGGGAGCTGTTTTTT.

The chain carries TRBV6-1 and TRBJ2-3; D is unclear. The CDR3 extends over 14 amino acids. V was clipped by 8 bases and J by 5 bases, with 17 bases between them. Germline V lookup: CDR1 MNHNS, CDR2 SASEGT. CDR3 in DNA: TGTGCCAGCTCGCCAAGCGCTGGGAAAGATACGCAGTATTTT. Amino acids: CASSPSAGKDTQYF.

This chain joins TRBV28 and TRBJ2-1, with 7 bases matching TRBD2. With 7 bases clipped from V and 0 bases from J, the junction kept 6 bases outside the gene matches. There are 15 residues in the CDR3. Germline V gene data show CDR1 as MDHEN and CDR2 as SYDVKM. This chain's CDR3 is CASNRGSGSYNEQFF. The CDR3 region has the DNA TGTGCCAGCAATCGCGGGAGCGGCTCCTACAATGAGCAGTTCTTC.

This clonotype was recorded many times. The rearrangement uses TRBV5-6 and TRBJ2-7; TRBD1 matches at 8 bases. There are 15 residues in the CDR3. V trimming: 4 bases; J trimming: 4 bases; junction bases outside the gene matches: 10. Germline V gene sequence: CDR1 SGHDT, CDR2 YYEEEE. The CDR3 sequence: CASSLNQGASYEQYF. The CDR3 DNA follows: TGTGCCAGCAGCCTGAATCAGGGGGCTAGTTACGAGCAGTACTTC. The whole variable domain, remainder taken from reference TRBV5-6 and TRBJ2-7, is DAGVTQSPTHLIKTRGQQVTLRCSPKSGHDTVSWYQQALGQGPQFIFQYYEEEERQRGNFPDRFSGHQFPNYSSELNVNALLLGDSALYLCASSLNQGASYEQYFGPGTRLTVT.

V and J are TRBV7-8 and TRBJ1-1; no clear D. The V gene's germline CDR1 is SGHVS and CDR2 FQNEAQ. The ends were cut back, 2 bases at V and 2 bases at J, with 6 bases in the middle. CDR3 size: 13 residues. Here the CDR3 DNA reads TGTGCCAGCAGCTTAAGTCTTAACACTGAAGCTTTCTTT. Residues: CASSLSLNTEAFF.